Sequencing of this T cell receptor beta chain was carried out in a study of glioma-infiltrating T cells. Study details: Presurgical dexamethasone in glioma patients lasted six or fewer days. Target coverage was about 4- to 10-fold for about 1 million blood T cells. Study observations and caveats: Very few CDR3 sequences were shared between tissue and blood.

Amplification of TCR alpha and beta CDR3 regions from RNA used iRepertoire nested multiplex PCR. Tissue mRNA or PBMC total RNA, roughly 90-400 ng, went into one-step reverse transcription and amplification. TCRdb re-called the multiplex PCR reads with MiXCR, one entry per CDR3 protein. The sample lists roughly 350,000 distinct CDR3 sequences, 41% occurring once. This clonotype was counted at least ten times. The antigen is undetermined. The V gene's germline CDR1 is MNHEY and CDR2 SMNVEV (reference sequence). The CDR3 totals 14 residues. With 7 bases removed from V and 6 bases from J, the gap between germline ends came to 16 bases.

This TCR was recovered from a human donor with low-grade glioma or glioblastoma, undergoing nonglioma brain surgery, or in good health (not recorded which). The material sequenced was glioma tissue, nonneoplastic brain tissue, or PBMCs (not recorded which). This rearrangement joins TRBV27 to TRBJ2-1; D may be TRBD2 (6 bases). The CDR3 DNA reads TGTGCCAGCACAAGGCTCCCCGGGAGCAATGAGCAGTTCTTC. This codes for CASTRLPGSNEQFF.